These T cell receptor beta chains were read from a single sample in a study of blood T cell repertoires in COVID-19. TCRdb keeps only in-frame clones here, not all; method: immunoSEQ multiplex PCR. This table has a few hundred thousand clones, more than 65% appearing once. Sequencing used peripheral blood. The receptors come from a person between 65 and 79 years old with COVID-19, enrolled during active disease. The CDR3 runs from the conserved cysteine through the conserved F or W. D genes are given only for firm matches. The size of a clone is reported for some rows only, either as once, few or many, or as a class for expanded clones.

J: TRBJ2-2
V: TRBV27
size: once
D: NA
CDR3: CASSLGLRATGELFF
DNA: TGTGCCAGCAGTTTAGGTCTCAGGGCCACCGGGGAGCTGTTTTTT

J: TRBJ2-7
V: TRBV7-2
size: NA
D: NA
CDR3: CASSLRTSAEQYF
DNA: TGTGCCAGCAGCCTCCGGACATCAGCTGAGCAGTACTTC

J: TRBJ2-1
V: TRBV27
size: NA
D: TRBD1
CDR3: CASSSMDRDEQFF
DNA: TGTGCCAGCAGCAGCATGGACAGGGATGAACAGTTCTTC

J: TRBJ2-5
V: TRBV25-1
size: NA
D: NA
CDR3: CASSEFVGQQETQYF
DNA: TGTGCCAGCAGTGAATTTGTGGGGCAGCAAGAGACCCAGTACTTC

J: TRBJ1-4
V: TRBV9
size: NA
D: TRBD1
CDR3: CASSATGTRGEKLFF
DNA: TGTGCCAGCAGCGCCACCGGGACCAGGGGGGAAAAACTGTTTTTT

J: TRBJ1-4
V: TRBV30
size: NA
D: NA
CDR3: CAWSKVGTPNEKLFF
DNA: TGTGCCTGGAGCAAAGTCGGGACACCGAATGAAAAACTGTTTTTT

J: TRBJ1-2
V: TRBV19
size: NA
D: NA
CDR3: CASSTPGLAYGYTF
DNA: TGTGCCAGTAGTACCCCGGGCCTAGCCTATGGCTACACCTTC

J: TRBJ2-1
V: TRBV5-5
size: NA
D: NA
CDR3: CASTLVSDRHEQFF
DNA: TGTGCCAGCACCCTGGTGAGTGACAGACATGAGCAGTTCTTC

J: TRBJ1-2
V: TRBV7-8
size: NA
D: NA
CDR3: CASSLASGGNYGYTF
DNA: TGTGCCAGCAGCTTAGCGTCGGGCGGGAACTATGGCTACACCTTC

J: TRBJ1-6
V: TRBV7-3
size: NA
D: NA
CDR3: CASSLGVDNSPLHF
DNA: TGTGCCAGCAGCTTGGGAGTGGATAATTCACCCCTCCACTTT

J: TRBJ2-6
V: TRBV7-3
size: few
D: NA
CDR3: CASSQRVSGANVLTF
DNA: TGTGCCAGCAGCCAGAGGGTTTCTGGGGCCAACGTCCTGACTTTC

J: TRBJ1-5
V: TRBV7-8
size: once
D: TRBD1
CDR3: CASSPGTGNNQPQHF
DNA: TGTGCCAGCAGCCCCGGGACAGGGAACAATCAGCCCCAGCATTTT

J: TRBJ1-4
V: TRBV5-1
size: few
D: TRBD1
CDR3: CASSLGVPGQGEKLFF
DNA: TGCGCCAGCAGCTTGGGGGTCCCGGGACAGGGAGAAAAACTGTTTTTT

J: TRBJ1-1
V: TRBV4-1
size: NA
D: TRBD1
CDR3: CASSQQTGSPQGRNTEAFF
DNA: TGCGCCAGCAGCCAACAGACAGGGTCCCCTCAGGGAAGGAACACTGAAGCTTTCTTT

J: TRBJ2-1
V: TRBV29-1
size: NA
D: TRBD2
CDR3: CSVEASGWGNNEQFF
DNA: TGCAGCGTTGAGGCTAGCGGGTGGGGTAACAATGAGCAGTTCTTC

J: TRBJ2-5
V: TRBV2
size: NA
D: TRBD1
CDR3: CASSPPSGTGGKTQYF
DNA: TGTGCCAGCAGTCCTCCCTCCGGGACAGGGGGAAAGACCCAGTACTTC

J: TRBJ1-5
V: TRBV19
size: NA
D: NA
CDR3: CATRPTGNQPQHF
DNA: TGTGCCACCCGGCCGACAGGTAATCAGCCCCAGCATTTT

J: TRBJ2-5
V: TRBV5-1
size: NA
D: NA
CDR3: CASSLGTDQETQYF
DNA: TGCGCCAGCAGCTTGGGGACAGACCAAGAGACCCAGTACTTC

J: TRBJ1-6
V: TRBV6-5
size: NA
D: NA
CDR3: CASSPGYGSPLHF
DNA: TGTGCCAGCAGTCCAGGGTACGGGTCACCCCTCCACTTT

J: TRBJ1-2
V: TRBV7-9
size: NA
D: NA
CDR3: CASSLANWGDRGYTF
DNA: TGTGCCAGCAGCTTAGCGAATTGGGGGGATCGGGGCTACACCTTC

J: TRBJ1-2
V: TRBV29-1
size: NA
D: NA
CDR3: CSVEGGRGDYTF
DNA: TGCAGCGTTGAAGGAGGAAGGGGTGACTACACCTTC

J: TRBJ2-3
V: TRBV5-6
size: NA
D: NA
CDR3: CASSSLGVSSTDTQYF
DNA: TGTGCCAGCAGCTCCTTAGGAGTGTCGAGCACAGATACGCAGTATTTT

J: TRBJ2-2
V: TRBV29-1
size: NA
D: TRBD2
CDR3: CSASSGTNTGELFF
DNA: TGCAGCGCCTCTAGCGGGACAAACACCGGGGAGCTGTTTTTT

J: TRBJ2-1
V: TRBV2
size: NA
D: TRBD2
CDR3: CASSPLAGGGYNEQFF
DNA: TGTGCCAGCAGCCCACTAGCGGGAGGGGGCTACAATGAGCAGTTCTTC

J: TRBJ1-5
V: TRBV5-4
size: NA
D: NA
CDR3: CASSPLGRGPTSNQPQHF
DNA: TGTGCCAGCAGCCCCCTGGGCAGGGGCCCCACTAGCAATCAGCCCCAGCATTTT

J: TRBJ2-1
V: TRBV6-6
size: NA
D: NA
CDR3: CASRTGTYFNEQFF
DNA: TGTGCCAGCAGAACCGGGACTTACTTCAATGAGCAGTTCTTC

J: TRBJ1-1
V: TRBV28
size: NA
D: NA
CDR3: CATSHTRGNTEAFF
DNA: TGTGCCACTTCGCATACCAGGGGGAACACTGAAGCTTTCTTT

J: TRBJ2-1
V: TRBV5-1
size: few
D: NA
CDR3: CASSVSDLDNEQFF
DNA: TGCGCCAGCAGCGTGAGCGACCTAGACAATGAGCAGTTCTTC

J: TRBJ2-3
V: TRBV7-2
size: NA
D: TRBD2
CDR3: CASRPGGRLEIDTQYF
DNA: TGTGCCAGCCGACCGGGCGGGAGGTTGGAAATAGATACGCAGTATTTT

J: TRBJ1-5
V: TRBV28
size: once
D: NA
CDR3: CASTPPGQPQHF
DNA: TGTGCCAGCACCCCCCCAGGTCAGCCCCAGCATTTT

J: TRBJ1-6
V: TRBV19
size: NA
D: TRBD1
CDR3: CASSPGQGSGSPLHF
DNA: TGTGCCAGTAGTCCCGGACAGGGAAGCGGTTCACCCCTCCACTTT

J: TRBJ1-1
V: TRBV23-1
size: NA
D: NA
CDR3: CASSRGGGMNTEAFF
DNA: TGCGCCAGCAGTCGGGGGGGAGGAATGAACACTGAAGCTTTCTTT

J: TRBJ1-2
V: TRBV19
size: NA
D: TRBD1
CDR3: CASRRQGANYGYTF
DNA: TGTGCCAGTAGGAGACAGGGGGCCAACTATGGCTACACCTTC

J: TRBJ1-5
V: TRBV11-2
size: few
D: TRBD1
CDR3: CASSSDRVQPQHF
DNA: TGTGCCAGCAGCTCAGACAGGGTACAGCCCCAGCATTTT

J: TRBJ2-7
V: TRBV30
size: NA
D: TRBD1
CDR3: CAWRQDGTVPYEQYF
DNA: TGTGCCTGGAGACAAGACGGGACAGTCCCATACGAGCAGTACTTC

J: TRBJ2-7
V: TRBV5-4
size: NA
D: NA
CDR3: CASSNNYEQYF
DNA: TGTGCCAGCAGCAACAATTACGAGCAGTACTTC

J: TRBJ2-3
V: TRBV15
size: NA
D: NA
CDR3: CATSPPGGAGTDTQYF
DNA: TGTGCCACCAGCCCCCCTGGGGGCGCTGGTACAGATACGCAGTATTTT

J: TRBJ2-5
V: TRBV5-6
size: NA
D: NA
CDR3: CASSLNVGGTQYF
DNA: TGTGCCAGCAGCTTGAATGTCGGCGGGACCCAGTACTTC

J: TRBJ2-2
V: TRBV7-9
size: NA
D: NA
CDR3: CASSLAREVGTGELFF
DNA: TGTGCCAGCAGCCTAGCCAGGGAAGTCGGCACCGGGGAGCTGTTTTTT

J: TRBJ2-1
V: TRBV5-6
size: NA
D: NA
CDR3: CASSQLAGNEQFF
DNA: TGTGCCAGCAGCCAGTTAGCTGGCAATGAGCAGTTCTTC

J: TRBJ1-5
V: TRBV18
size: NA
D: TRBD1
CDR3: CASSPGTGNQPQHF
DNA: TGTGCCAGCTCCCCCGGGACAGGCAATCAGCCCCAGCATTTT

J: TRBJ1-4
V: TRBV27
size: once
D: TRBD1
CDR3: CASSLRGGRAAYGNEKLFF
DNA: TGTGCCAGCAGTTTAAGAGGGGGCCGGGCGGCGTATGGTAATGAAAAACTGTTTTTT